What follows is one T cell receptor beta chain and its context. Trimming removed 2 bases at V and 2 bases at J, with 7 bases between. The CDR3 has 15 amino acids. Germline V lookup: CDR1 MNHEY, CDR2 SVGAGI. This entry is derived from a study of patients and donors after allogeneic stem cell transplantation. MiXCR was run by TCRdb on the RT-PCR reads, yielding one entry per CDR3 protein. The data contain about a million distinct CDR3 sequences, roughly 17% of them singletons. The chain combines TRBV6-5 with TRBJ1-6, with unresolved D. Specimen: blood, either unsorted or a sorted T cell fraction (not recorded which). The TCR originated in a human donor who was either an allogeneic HSCT recipient or a stem cell or donor lymphocyte infusion donor (not recorded which). It is not recorded whose cells these are; they may come from a transplant donor. CDR3 region: CASSYGMAYNSPLHF. CDR3 DNA: TGTGCCAGCAGTTACGGGATGGCCTATAATTCACCCCTCCACTTT.